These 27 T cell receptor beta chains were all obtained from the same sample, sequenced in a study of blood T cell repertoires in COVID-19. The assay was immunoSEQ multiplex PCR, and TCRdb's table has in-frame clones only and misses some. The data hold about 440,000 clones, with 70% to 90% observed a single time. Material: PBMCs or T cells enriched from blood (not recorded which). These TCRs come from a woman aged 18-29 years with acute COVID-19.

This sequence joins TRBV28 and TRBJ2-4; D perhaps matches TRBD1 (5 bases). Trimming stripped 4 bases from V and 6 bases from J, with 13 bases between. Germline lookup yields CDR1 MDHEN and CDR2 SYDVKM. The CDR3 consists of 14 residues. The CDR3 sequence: CASSSPGSGNIQYF. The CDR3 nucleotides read TGTGCCAGCAGTTCTCCAGGGTCCGGAAACATTCAGTACTTC.

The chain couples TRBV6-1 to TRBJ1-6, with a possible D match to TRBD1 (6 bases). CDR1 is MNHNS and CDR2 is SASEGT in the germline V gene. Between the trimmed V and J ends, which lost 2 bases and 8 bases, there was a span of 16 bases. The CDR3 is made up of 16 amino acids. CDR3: CASSESGRGPHSPLHF. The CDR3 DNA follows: TGTGCCAGCAGTGAATCCGGGCGGGGGCCTCATTCACCCCTCCACTTT.

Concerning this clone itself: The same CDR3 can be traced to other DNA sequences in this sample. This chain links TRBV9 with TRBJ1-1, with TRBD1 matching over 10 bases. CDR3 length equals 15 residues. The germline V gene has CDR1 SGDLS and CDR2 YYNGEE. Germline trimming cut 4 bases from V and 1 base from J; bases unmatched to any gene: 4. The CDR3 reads CASSPRQGANTEAFF. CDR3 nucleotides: TGTGCCAGCAGCCCGAGACAGGGGGCGAACACTGAAGCTTTCTTT.

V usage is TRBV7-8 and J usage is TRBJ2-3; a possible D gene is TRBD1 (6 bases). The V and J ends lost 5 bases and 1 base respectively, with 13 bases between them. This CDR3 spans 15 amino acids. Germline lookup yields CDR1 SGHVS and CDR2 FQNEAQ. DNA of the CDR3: TGTGCCAGCAGCCTGGGGGCCGTCGGCACAGATACGCAGTATTTT. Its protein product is CASSLGAVGTDTQYF. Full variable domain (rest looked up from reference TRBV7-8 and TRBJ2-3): GAGVSQSPRYKVAKRGQDVALRCDPISGHVSLFWYQQALGQGPEFLTYFQNEAQLDKSGLPSDRFFAERPEGSVSTLKIQRTQQEDSAVYLCASSLGAVGTDTQYFGPGTRLTVL.

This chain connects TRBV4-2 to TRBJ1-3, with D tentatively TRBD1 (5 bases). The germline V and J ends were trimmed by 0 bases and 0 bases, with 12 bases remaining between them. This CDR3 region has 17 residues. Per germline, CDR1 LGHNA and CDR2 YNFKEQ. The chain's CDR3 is CASSQDRRTYSGNTIYF. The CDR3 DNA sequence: TGTGCCAGCAGCCAAGATAGGCGGACATACTCTGGAAACACCATATATTTT.

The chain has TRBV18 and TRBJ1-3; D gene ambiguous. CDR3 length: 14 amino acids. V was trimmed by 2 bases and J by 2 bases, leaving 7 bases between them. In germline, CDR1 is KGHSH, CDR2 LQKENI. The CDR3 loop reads CASSPSSPGNTIYF. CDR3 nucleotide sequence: TGTGCCAGCTCACCATCTTCTCCTGGAAACACCATATATTTT.

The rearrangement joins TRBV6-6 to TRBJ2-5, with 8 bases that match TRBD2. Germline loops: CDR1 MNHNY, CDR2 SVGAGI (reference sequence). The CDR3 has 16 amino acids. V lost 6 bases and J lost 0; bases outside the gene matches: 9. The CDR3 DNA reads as TGTGCCAGCAGCGCGGGGGCGGGGGGCCACCAAGAGACCCAGTACTTC. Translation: CASSAGAGGHQETQYF.

The CDR3 nucleotides read TGTGCCAGCAGCTTAGGGGACAGGGATCTCGCAGAGACCCAGTACTTC. This codes for CASSLGDRDLAETQYF. The chain has TRBV7-2 and TRBJ2-5; 9 nucleotides align to TRBD1. The germline CDR1 and CDR2 sequences are SGHTA and FQGNSA. Trimming cost V 1 base and J 4 bases; bases outside gene matches: 7. CDR3 length: 16 amino acids.

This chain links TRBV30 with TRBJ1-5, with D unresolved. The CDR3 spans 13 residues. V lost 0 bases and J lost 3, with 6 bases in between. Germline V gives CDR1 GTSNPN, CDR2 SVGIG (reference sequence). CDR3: CAWSVQDNQPQHF. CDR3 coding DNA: TGTGCCTGGAGTGTCCAGGACAATCAGCCCCAGCATTTT.

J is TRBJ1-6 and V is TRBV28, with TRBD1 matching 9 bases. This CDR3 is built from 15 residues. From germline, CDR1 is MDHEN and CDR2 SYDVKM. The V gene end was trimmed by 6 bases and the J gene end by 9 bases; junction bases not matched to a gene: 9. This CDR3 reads CASSRTGTGSSPLHF. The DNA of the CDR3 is TGTGCCAGCAGCCGAACCGGGACAGGGTCTTCACCCCTCCACTTT.

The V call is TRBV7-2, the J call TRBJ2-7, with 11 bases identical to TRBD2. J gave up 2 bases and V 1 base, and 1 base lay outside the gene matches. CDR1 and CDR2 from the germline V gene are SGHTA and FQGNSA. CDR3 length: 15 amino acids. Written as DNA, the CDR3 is TGTGCCAGCAGCTTAGAGGGACTAGCGGCCTACGAGCAGTACTTC. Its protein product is CASSLEGLAAYEQYF.

The DNA of the CDR3 is TGTGCCAGTAGTATCTGCTCTGGGGCCAACGTCCTGACTTTC. Translating it yields CASSICSGANVLTF. This chain joins TRBV19 and TRBJ2-6; D gene uncertain. This CDR3 is built from 14 residues. V shed 3 bases and J shed 0 bases, with 3 bases lying between them. Germline V gene lookup returns CDR1 LNHDA and CDR2 SQIVND (reference sequence).

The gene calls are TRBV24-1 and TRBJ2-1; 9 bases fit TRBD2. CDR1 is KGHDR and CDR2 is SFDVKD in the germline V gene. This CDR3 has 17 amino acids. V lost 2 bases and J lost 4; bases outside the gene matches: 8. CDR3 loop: CATSDSGGGRVYNEQFF. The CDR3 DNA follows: TGTGCCACCAGTGATTCTGGGGGCGGGAGGGTATACAATGAGCAGTTCTTC.

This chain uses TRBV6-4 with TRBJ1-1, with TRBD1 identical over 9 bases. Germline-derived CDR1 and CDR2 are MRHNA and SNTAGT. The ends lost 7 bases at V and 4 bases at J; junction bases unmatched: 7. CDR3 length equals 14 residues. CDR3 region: CASIRDRVVTEAFF. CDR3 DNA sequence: TGTGCCAGCATTCGGGACAGGGTGGTCACTGAAGCTTTCTTT.

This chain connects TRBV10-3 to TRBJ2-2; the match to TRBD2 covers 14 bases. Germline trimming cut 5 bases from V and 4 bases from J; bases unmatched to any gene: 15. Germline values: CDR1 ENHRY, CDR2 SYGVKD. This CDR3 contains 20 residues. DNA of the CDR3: TGTGCCATCAGTCAAAGACTAGCGGGAGGGCCGCGGAGGCGCACCGGGGAGCTGTTTTTT. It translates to CAISQRLAGGPRRRTGELFF.

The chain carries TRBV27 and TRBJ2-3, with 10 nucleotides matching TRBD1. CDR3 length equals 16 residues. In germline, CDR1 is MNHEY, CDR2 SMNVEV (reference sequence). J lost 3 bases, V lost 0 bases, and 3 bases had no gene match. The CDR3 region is CASSLSGTGATDTQYF. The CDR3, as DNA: TGTGCCAGCAGTTTATCCGGGACAGGGGCTACAGATACGCAGTATTTT.

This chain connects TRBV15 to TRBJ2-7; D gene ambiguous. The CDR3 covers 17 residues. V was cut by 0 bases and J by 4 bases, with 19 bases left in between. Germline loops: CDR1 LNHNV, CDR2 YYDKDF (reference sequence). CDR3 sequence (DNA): TGTGCCACCAGCAGAGATGAGTTTACCGAAAAGAGGTACGAGCAGTACTTC. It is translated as CATSRDEFTEKRYEQYF.

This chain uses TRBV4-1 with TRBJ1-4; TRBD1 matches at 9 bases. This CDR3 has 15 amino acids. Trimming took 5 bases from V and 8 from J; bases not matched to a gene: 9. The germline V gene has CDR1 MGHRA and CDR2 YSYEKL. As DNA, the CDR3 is TGCGCCAGCAGCGGCAGCGGGACAGGGAGCGAAAAACTGTTTTTT. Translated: CASSGSGTGSEKLFF.

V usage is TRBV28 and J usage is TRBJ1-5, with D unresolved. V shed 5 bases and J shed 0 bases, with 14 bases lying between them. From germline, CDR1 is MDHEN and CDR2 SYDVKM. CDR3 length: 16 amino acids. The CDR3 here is CASSPGILYSNQPQHF. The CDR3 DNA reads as TGTGCCAGCAGTCCGGGAATCCTTTATAGCAATCAGCCCCAGCATTTT.

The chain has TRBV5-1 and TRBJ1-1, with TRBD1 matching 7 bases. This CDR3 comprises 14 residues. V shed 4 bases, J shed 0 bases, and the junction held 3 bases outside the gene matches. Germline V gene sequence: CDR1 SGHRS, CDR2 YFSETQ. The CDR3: CASSPDRMNTEAFF. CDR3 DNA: TGCGCCAGCAGCCCGGACAGGATGAACACTGAAGCTTTCTTT.

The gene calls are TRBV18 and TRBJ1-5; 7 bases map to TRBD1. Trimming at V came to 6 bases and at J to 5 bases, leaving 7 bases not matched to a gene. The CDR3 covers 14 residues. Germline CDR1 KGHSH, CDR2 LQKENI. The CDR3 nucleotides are TGTGCCAGCTCCCCGACAGGGAAGGATCAGCCCCAGCATTTT. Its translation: CASSPTGKDQPQHF.

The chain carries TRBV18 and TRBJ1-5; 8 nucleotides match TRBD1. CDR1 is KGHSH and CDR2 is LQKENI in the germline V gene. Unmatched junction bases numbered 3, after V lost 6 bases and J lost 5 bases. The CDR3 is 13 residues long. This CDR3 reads CASSGQADQPQHF. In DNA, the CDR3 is TGTGCCAGCTCGGGACAGGCGGATCAGCCCCAGCATTTT.

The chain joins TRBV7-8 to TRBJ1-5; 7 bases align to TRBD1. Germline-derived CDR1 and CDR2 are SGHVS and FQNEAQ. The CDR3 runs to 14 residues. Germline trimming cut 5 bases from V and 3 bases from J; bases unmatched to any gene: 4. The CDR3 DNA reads TGTGCCAGCAGCCGAGACAGGGCCAATCAGCCCCAGCATTTT. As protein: CASSRDRANQPQHF.

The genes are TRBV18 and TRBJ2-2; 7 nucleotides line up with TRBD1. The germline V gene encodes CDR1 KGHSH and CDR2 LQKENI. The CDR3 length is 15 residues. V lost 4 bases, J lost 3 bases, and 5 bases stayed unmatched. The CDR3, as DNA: TGTGCCAGCTCACGGGACAGTAGAGACACCGGGGAGCTGTTTTTT. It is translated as CASSRDSRDTGELFF.

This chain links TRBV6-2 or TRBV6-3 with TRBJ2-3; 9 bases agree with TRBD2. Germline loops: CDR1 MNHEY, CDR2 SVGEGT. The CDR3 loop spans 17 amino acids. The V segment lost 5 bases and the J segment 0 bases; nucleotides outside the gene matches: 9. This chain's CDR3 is CASSPGSTSGSTDTQYF. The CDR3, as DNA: TGTGCCAGCAGTCCGGGCTCGACTAGCGGAAGCACAGATACGCAGTATTTT.

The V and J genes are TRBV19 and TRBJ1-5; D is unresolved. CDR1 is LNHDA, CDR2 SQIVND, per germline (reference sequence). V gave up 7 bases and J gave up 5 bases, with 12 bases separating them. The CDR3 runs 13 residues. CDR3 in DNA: TGTGCCAGTAAACTTTTTGGAGATCAGCCCCAGCATTTT. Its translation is CASKLFGDQPQHF.

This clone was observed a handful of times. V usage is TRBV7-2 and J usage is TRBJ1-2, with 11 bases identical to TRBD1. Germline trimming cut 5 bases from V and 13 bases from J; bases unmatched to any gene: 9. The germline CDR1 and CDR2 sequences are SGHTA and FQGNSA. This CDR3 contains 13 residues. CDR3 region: CASSPGTGGLVTF. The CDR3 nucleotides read TGTGCCAGCAGCCCCGGGACAGGGGGTCTAGTCACCTTC. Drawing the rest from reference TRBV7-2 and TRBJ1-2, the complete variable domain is GAGVSQSPSNKVTEKGKDVELRCDPISGHTALYWYRQSLGQGLEFLIYFQGNSAPDKSGLPSDRFSAERTGGSVSTLTIQRTQQEDSAVYLCASSPGTGGLVTFGSGTRLTVV.